This T cell receptor (beta chain) was recovered during a study of blood T cell repertoires in COVID-19. Background on the study: Collection of acute and convalescent COVID-19 samples took place in the United States, Italy and Spain. Nucleic acid was either cDNA or gDNA, and it came from T cells, B-cell-depleted T cells, or PBMCs.

CDR1 is SGHAT, CDR2 FQNNGV, per germline. The CDR3 is 15 residues long. V lost 6 bases, J lost 3 bases, and 15 bases lay in between. Study processing details: Reference gene primers were amplified, and this amplification served to estimate nucleated cell counts. Libraries were prepared by immunoSEQ multiplex PCR; TCRdb keeps only in-frame clonotypes and omits some of them. D and trimming were read from the DNA, whereas the V and J calls and clone size are those reported in that table. The repertoire holds 110,000 or so clones, with less than 90% as singletons. The chain recombines TRBV11-2 with TRBJ1-5, with a tentative D call TRBD1 (5 bases). The clonotype was recovered from a woman between 55 and 75 years old with acute or convalescent COVID-19. Source material: peripheral blood. The CDR3 reads CASSLGAGYNQPQHF. The CDR3 bases are TGTGCCAGCAGTCTCGGGGCGGGGTACAATCAGCCCCAGCATTTT. The full variable domain, completed using reference TRBV11-2 and TRBJ1-5, is EAGVAQSPRYKIIEKRQSVAFWCNPISGHATLYWYQQILGQGPKLLIQFQNNGVVDDSQLPKDRFSAERLKGVDSTLKIQPAKLEDSAVYLCASSLGAGYNQPQHFGDGTRLSIL.